This is a list of T cell receptor beta chains from one sample in a study of CD8 T cells in Susac syndrome. TCRdb passed the immunoSEQ multiplex PCR reads through MiXCR, listing each CDR3 protein once. The sample lists about 150,000 distinct CDR3 sequences, over 85% occurring once. The sequenced sample was CD8+ T cells from PBMCs. The receptor set was obtained from a human donor with multiple sclerosis. Each CDR3 is given with its conserved first and last residue. The D gene is left open where the match is weak. Some rows have no size entry. The others give once, few or many, or a class for an expanded clone.

D,J,size,V,CDR3,DNA
.,TRBJ2-3,.,TRBV4-3,CASSQDQGEGVTDTQYF,TGCGCCAGCAGCCAAGATCAAGGGGAGGGGGTCACAGATACGCAGTATTTT
TRBD2,TRBJ2-5,.,TRBV15,CATKRRGVQETQYF,TGTGCCACCAAAAGGCGGGGGGTCCAAGAGACCCAGTACTTC
TRBD2,TRBJ2-1,.,TRBV25-1,CASSEAGAGGRESYNEQFF,TGTGCCAGCAGTGAGGCGGGTGCAGGTGGGAGGGAGTCCTACAATGAGCAGTTCTTC
.,TRBJ2-7,.,TRBV9,CASSVEAGASYEQYF,TGTGCCAGCAGCGTAGAGGCAGGGGCCTCCTACGAGCAGTACTTC
.,TRBJ2-3,.,TRBV20-1,CSARERSRTDTQYF,TGCAGTGCTAGAGAGCGGAGCCGCACAGATACGCAGTATTTT
.,TRBJ1-5,.,TRBV28,CASSLGRGGHNQPQHF,TGTGCCAGCAGTTTGGGTCGGGGAGGTCATAATCAGCCCCAGCATTTT
TRBD2,TRBJ2-7,.,TRBV20-1,CSAPTSGGIYEQYF,TGCAGTGCCCCGACTAGCGGGGGGATCTACGAGCAGTACTTC
.,TRBJ2-1,.,TRBV20-1,CSAKAGPTYNEQFF,TGCAGTGCGAAAGCCGGGCCAACATACAATGAGCAGTTCTTC
.,TRBJ1-5,.,TRBV11-2,CASSNRGLNQPQHF,TGTGCCAGCAGCAACAGAGGATTGAATCAGCCCCAGCATTTT
TRBD1,TRBJ2-7,.,TRBV4-1,CASSRTGVEQYF,TGCGCCAGCAGCCGGACAGGGGTCGAGCAGTACTTC
.,TRBJ1-1,.,TRBV7-9,CASSPLQGHAHTEAFF,TGTGCCAGCAGCCCTCTCCAGGGACACGCGCACACTGAAGCTTTCTTT
TRBD2,TRBJ2-1,.,TRBV7-9,CASSLGTSGGVRRFF,TGTGCCAGCAGCTTAGGGACTAGCGGGGGAGTTCGGCGGTTCTTC
.,TRBJ2-5,once,TRBV27,CASSFLAGEETQYF,TGTGCCAGCAGTTTCCTTGCCGGGGAAGAGACCCAGTACTTC
TRBD2,TRBJ2-1,.,TRBV5-1,CASYERGGYNEQFF,TGCGCCTCCTACGAGCGGGGGGGATACAATGAGCAGTTCTTC
.,TRBJ2-4,.,TRBV20-1,CSVLLSGDWNIQYF,TGCAGTGTCCTTTTGTCGGGAGACTGGAACATTCAGTACTTC
.,TRBJ1-2,.,TRBV7-8,CASSLRGATNYGYTF,TGTGCCAGCAGCCTAAGGGGGGCAACTAACTATGGCTACACCTTC
.,TRBJ2-1,.,TRBV15,CATSRDLGGQQYNEQFF,TGTGCCACCAGCAGAGATCTTGGAGGACAGCAGTACAATGAGCAGTTCTTC
.,TRBJ2-7,.,TRBV2,CASSDTYEQYF,TGTGCCAGCAGTGACACCTACGAGCAGTACTTC
TRBD1,TRBJ1-2,.,TRBV27,CASSGTGDYYGYTF,TGTGCCAGCAGCGGGACAGGCGATTACTATGGCTACACCTTC
.,TRBJ2-1,.,TRBV6-2/TRBV6-3,CASSPTWGSYNEQFF,TGTGCCAGCAGTCCGACTTGGGGCTCCTACAATGAGCAGTTCTTC
TRBD1,TRBJ1-2,.,TRBV4-1,CASSPKGQGIGGYTF,TGCGCCAGCAGCCCGAAAGGACAGGGAATAGGTGGCTACACCTTC
TRBD1,TRBJ2-1,.,TRBV9,CASSHGTGANNEQFF,TGTGCCAGCAGCCACGGGACAGGGGCCAACAATGAGCAGTTCTTC
TRBD2,TRBJ2-3,.,TRBV29-1,CSGLAADTQYF,TGCAGCGGACTAGCGGCAGATACGCAGTATTTT
.,TRBJ2-7,.,TRBV2,CASTPGNGDEQYF,TGTGCCAGCACCCCAGGGAACGGCGACGAGCAGTACTTC
.,TRBJ1-2,.,TRBV3-1,CASSLPTGDGYTF,TGTGCCAGCAGCCTCCCGACCGGTGATGGCTACACCTTC
TRBD1,TRBJ1-2,.,TRBV20-1,CSARELQGQGNYGYTF,TGCAGTGCTAGAGAACTACAGGGACAGGGGAACTATGGCTACACCTTC
.,TRBJ2-7,.,TRBV4-1,CASSQIGVHEQYF,TGCGCCAGCAGCCAAATTGGGGTTCACGAGCAGTACTTC
TRBD1,TRBJ1-5,.,TRBV2,CASSVRGQGQPQHF,TGTGCCAGCAGTGTTCGAGGACAGGGCCAGCCCCAGCATTTT
TRBD1,TRBJ1-1,.,TRBV7-9,CASSPLGDRLRAEPEAFF,TGTGCCAGCAGCCCCCTTGGGGACAGATTAAGGGCCGAACCTGAAGCTTTCTTT
TRBD1,TRBJ2-1,.,TRBV11-2,CASSQDRSTYNEQFF,TGTGCCAGCAGCCAGGACAGGTCCACCTACAATGAGCAGTTCTTC
TRBD2,TRBJ2-7,.,TRBV7-8,CASSLPSGGFRYEQYF,TGTGCCAGCAGCTTACCCAGCGGGGGGTTCAGGTACGAGCAGTACTTC
TRBD2,TRBJ2-1,.,TRBV3-1,CASSQAGGVYNEQFF,TGTGCCAGCAGCCAAGCGGGGGGGGTTTACAATGAGCAGTTCTTC
.,TRBJ1-1,.,TRBV6-6,CASTTSGAGTEAFF,TGTGCCAGCACTACTTCAGGGGCGGGCACTGAAGCTTTCTTT
.,TRBJ2-7,.,TRBV6-5,CASRTKGRTFEQYF,TGTGCCAGCAGAACTAAGGGACGGACCTTTGAGCAGTACTTC
TRBD1,TRBJ1-6,once,TRBV9,CASSAYGTDNSPLHF,TGTGCCAGCAGCGCCTACGGGACAGACAATTCACCCCTCCACTTT
.,TRBJ1-5,.,TRBV28,CASSLVRDRPQHF,TGTGCCAGCAGTTTGGTGCGGGATCGGCCCCAGCATTTT
TRBD2,TRBJ2-7,.,TRBV4-3,CASSPAGENYEQYF,TGCGCCAGCAGCCCGGCGGGGGAAAACTACGAGCAGTACTTC
.,TRBJ1-6,.,TRBV4-1,CASRRLTEYNSPLHF,TGCGCCAGCAGGAGGTTGACAGAATATAATTCACCCCTCCACTTT
.,TRBJ1-2,.,TRBV20-1,CSARSSFGYTF,TGCAGTGCACGGTCTTCCTTCGGCTACACCTTC
.,TRBJ2-1,.,TRBV15,CATSRIRGRGLEQFF,TGTGCCACCAGTCGGATACGGGGACGAGGGTTGGAGCAGTTCTTC
TRBD2,TRBJ2-1,.,TRBV4-3,CASSQMLAGVSYNEQFF,TGCGCCAGCAGCCAAATGCTAGCGGGGGTATCCTACAATGAGCAGTTCTTC
.,TRBJ2-5,.,TRBV28,CASTTIEGETQYF,TGTGCCAGCACTACAATCGAGGGAGAGACCCAGTACTTC
.,TRBJ2-7,.,TRBV9,CASSPPSGYEQYF,TGTGCCAGCAGCCCCCCCAGTGGCTACGAGCAGTACTTC
.,TRBJ1-6,.,TRBV7-9,CASSLAPGTYDSPLHF,TGTGCCAGCAGCTTAGCTCCGGGGACCTATGATTCACCCCTCCACTTT
.,TRBJ1-2,.,TRBV6-5,CASSYGMTYGYTF,TGTGCCAGCAGTTACGGGATGACGTATGGCTACACCTTC
TRBD1,TRBJ1-2,.,TRBV7-9,CASSSTLTGASNYGYTF,TGTGCCAGCAGCTCCACCCTGACAGGGGCAAGTAACTATGGCTACACCTTC
.,TRBJ1-4,.,TRBV3-1,CASSLQGEDEKLFF,TGTGCCAGCAGTTTACAGGGAGAAGATGAAAAACTGTTTTTT
.,TRBJ2-7,.,TRBV6-2/TRBV6-3,CASSPTGTEQYF,TGTGCCAGCAGTCCCACAGGGACCGAGCAGTACTTC
.,TRBJ1-2,.,TRBV4-1,CASSQEPLANYGYTF,TGCGCCAGCAGCCAAGAACCCCTAGCTAACTATGGCTACACCTTC
TRBD1,TRBJ2-2,.,TRBV15,CATSRTGVDTGELFF,TGTGCCACCAGCAGAACAGGGGTCGACACCGGGGAGCTGTTTTTT
TRBD1,TRBJ1-2,.,TRBV6-5,CASSPGQGVGGYTF,TGTGCCAGCAGTCCAGGACAGGGTGTTGGTGGCTACACCTTC
TRBD2,TRBJ2-5,.,TRBV11-1,CASNLREGETQYF,TGTGCCAGCAACTTGAGGGAGGGAGAGACCCAGTACTTC
.,TRBJ2-4,.,TRBV29-1,CSVPGPVGNIQYF,TGCAGCGTTCCCGGCCCCGTGGGGAACATTCAGTACTTC